A selection of T cell receptor beta chains follows, all from one sample in a study of OX40 agonist ivuxolimab in advanced cancers. Assay used: immunoSEQ multiplex PCR; TCRdb lists only in-frame clones, some missing. The table shows over 50,000 clones, with 70% to 90% occurring only once. Here the sequenced sample was CD4+ or CD8+ T cells sorted from blood, taken in a trial of the OX40 agonist ivuxolimab. The receptors were sampled from an adult with an advanced solid tumor such as melanoma, head and neck, liver or kidney cancer. Each CDR3 is given with its conserved first and last residue. Fields, in order: V gene, J gene, D gene, clone size, CDR3 DNA, CDR3 protein. The D gene is left open where the match is weak. Clone size is stated in some rows and not others, as once, few, many or a class when expanded.

>TRBV19|TRBJ2-7|NA|NA
TGTGCCAGTGGCCGGGGCGGCTCCTACGAGCAGTACTTC
CASGRGGSYEQYF
>TRBV4-1|TRBJ2-7|NA|NA
TGCGCCAGCAGCCACAGTCCGGGATTAATCACCTACGAGCAGTACTTC
CASSHSPGLITYEQYF
>TRBV27|TRBJ2-3|TRBD2|NA
TGTGCCAGCAGTTTAGGCGGGAGAGGAGATACGCAGTATTTT
CASSLGGRGDTQYF
>TRBV4-3|TRBJ2-7|TRBD1|NA
TGCGCCAGCAGCCAAGATAGGAAAGGGGGCGTTTACGAGCAGTACTTC
CASSQDRKGGVYEQYF
>TRBV28|TRBJ1-1|TRBD1|NA
TGTGCCAGCAGTTTGACGGGACAGGGTGGGAACACTGAAGCTTTCTTT
CASSLTGQGGNTEAFF
>TRBV2|TRBJ2-7|TRBD1|NA
TGTGCCAGCAGTTTAACCGGGACAGACTCCTACGAGCAGTACTTC
CASSLTGTDSYEQYF
>TRBV13|TRBJ2-6|NA|NA
TGTGCCAGCACTGGACCGAGCTCTGGGGCCAACGTCCTGACTTTC
CASTGPSSGANVLTF
>TRBV7-9|TRBJ2-1|TRBD2|NA
TGTGCCAGCAGCTCGGGACTAGCCGCTATGTATGAGCAGTTCTTC
CASSSGLAAMYEQFF
>TRBV18|TRBJ1-5|NA|NA
TGTGCCAGCTCACCTGGGGGGGATAGCAATCAGCCCCAGCATTTT
CASSPGGDSNQPQHF
>TRBV7-9|TRBJ2-1|NA|NA
TGTGCCAGCAGTTCGGCCGGGCCTAACTACAATGAGCAGTTCTTC
CASSSAGPNYNEQFF
>TRBV27|TRBJ2-7|NA|NA
TGTGCCAGCAGTTTATCGAGCACCTACGAGCAGTACTTC
CASSLSSTYEQYF
>TRBV27|TRBJ2-5|NA|NA
TGTGCCAGCAGCTACCAAGAGACCCAGTACTTC
CASSYQETQYF
>TRBV4-1|TRBJ2-7|NA|NA
TGCGCCAGCAGCCAAGGAGAGGGAACCTACGAGCAGTACTTC
CASSQGEGTYEQYF
>TRBV9|TRBJ2-5|NA|medium-sized
TGTGCCAGCAGCGTAGGCGCCGGGGAAGAGACCCAGTACTTC
CASSVGAGEETQYF
>TRBV5-6|TRBJ2-1|TRBD2|NA
TGTGCCAGCAGCTTTGGGACTAGCGGGAGTCAGGAGTTCTTC
CASSFGTSGSQEFF
>TRBV27|TRBJ2-7|TRBD1|NA
TGTGCCAGCAGTCTTTACAGGGGTAAAGACGAGCAGTACTTC
CASSLYRGKDEQYF
>TRBV27|TRBJ1-1|NA|NA
TGTGCCAGCAGTGTGTTGAGGGGAGGCTATAACACTGAAGCTTTCTTT
CASSVLRGGYNTEAFF
>TRBV28|TRBJ2-2|NA|NA
TGTGCCAGCAGTTTAAAGGGTTATTGGCCGAACACCGGGGAGCTGTTTTTT
CASSLKGYWPNTGELFF
>TRBV7-6|TRBJ2-7|NA|once
TGTGCCAGCAGCTTAGCGGAGGAGAGCTACGAGCAGTACTTC
CASSLAEESYEQYF
>TRBV7-2|TRBJ1-1|NA|NA
TGTGCCAGCAGCTTAGCGCGCCCTACCAACACTGAAGCTTTCTTT
CASSLARPTNTEAFF
>TRBV2|TRBJ2-3|TRBD1|NA
TGTGCCAGCAGTGAACCCCGGGACAGGGTAATCACAGATACGCAGTATTTT
CASSEPRDRVITDTQYF
>TRBV13|TRBJ1-5|NA|once
TGTGCCAGCAGCTTAGGCCGCATGGGCAATCAGCCCCAGCATTTT
CASSLGRMGNQPQHF
>TRBV4-1|TRBJ1-5|NA|few
TGCGCCAGCAGCCAAGGGCTCGGTCAGCCCCAGCATTTT
CASSQGLGQPQHF
>TRBV7-6|TRBJ2-7|NA|NA
TGTGCCAGCAGCTTAGGTCGAAACGACTACGAGCAGTACTTC
CASSLGRNDYEQYF
>TRBV30|TRBJ2-1|TRBD2|NA
TGTGCCTGGGGGCGGACTAGCGAGCTTTACAATGAGCAGTTCTTC
CAWGRTSELYNEQFF
>TRBV27|TRBJ1-5|NA|NA
TGTGCCAGCACTGACACAGATCGATGGCATTTT
CASTDTDRWHF
>TRBV11-3|TRBJ2-2|NA|NA
TGTGCCAGCAGCCACCGTGGGGACTGGAACACCGGGGAGCTGTTTTTT
CASSHRGDWNTGELFF
>TRBV6-1|TRBJ2-7|TRBD2|NA
TGTGCCAGCAGGTCTAGCGGGAGTTACGAGCAGTACTTC
CASRSSGSYEQYF
>TRBV6-1|TRBJ1-2|TRBD1|few
TGTGCCAGCAGTGGACACCGGGACAGGGGACACAACTATGGCTACACCTTC
CASSGHRDRGHNYGYTF
>TRBV7-9|TRBJ2-7|NA|few
TGTGCCAGCAGCTCGATCACAGGGTACTCCTACGAGCAGTACTTC
CASSSITGYSYEQYF
>TRBV11-1|TRBJ2-1|NA|NA
TGTGCCAGCAGCTTAGCGGATACCGGCCTTAATGAGCAGTTCTTC
CASSLADTGLNEQFF
>TRBV27|TRBJ1-2|TRBD1|NA
TGTGCCAGCAGGACCGGGACAGGCAACTATGGCTACACCTTC
CASRTGTGNYGYTF
>TRBV28|TRBJ2-3|NA|NA
TGTGCCAGCAGAACGGACCATATCGGAGATACGCAGTATTTT
CASRTDHIGDTQYF
>TRBV7-8|TRBJ2-7|NA|NA
TGTGCCAGCAGCTTAGCAGGGACGGTTTACGAGCAGTACTTC
CASSLAGTVYEQYF
>TRBV7-9|TRBJ1-5|NA|once
TGTGCCAGCAGCTTCCCCTATAGCAATCAGCCCCAGCATTTT
CASSFPYSNQPQHF
>TRBV5-5|TRBJ1-2|NA|once
TGTGCCAGCAGCTCCGGACCGACTAGATATGGCTACACCTTC
CASSSGPTRYGYTF
>TRBV5-6|TRBJ2-1|NA|NA
TGTGCCAGCAGCACCATGTCGGAGCGGTCCTACAATGAGCAGTTCTTC
CASSTMSERSYNEQFF
>TRBV28|TRBJ2-1|NA|NA
TGTGCCAGCAGTGCGGAAGGGGACCACAATGAGCAGTTCTTC
CASSAEGDHNEQFF
>TRBV7-9|TRBJ2-3|NA|NA
TGTGCCAGCAGCTTAGGAACAGATACGCAGTATTTT
CASSLGTDTQYF
>TRBV11-3|TRBJ2-7|TRBD2|NA
TGTGCCAGCAGCTTTCTAAGACTAGCGGGAGGCGAGCAGTACTTC
CASSFLRLAGGEQYF
>TRBV28|TRBJ2-2|TRBD2|NA
TGTGCCAGCAGTCCCGTTCCTAGCGGCACCGGGGAGCTGTTTTTT
CASSPVPSGTGELFF
>TRBV29-1|TRBJ2-7|NA|NA
TGCAGCGTTGAAGATCTGGGATTTGAGCAGTACTTC
CSVEDLGFEQYF
>TRBV7-2|TRBJ1-4|TRBD1|NA
TGTGCCAGCAGCTTACTGACAGGGGCGCGTGAAAAACTGTTTTTT
CASSLLTGAREKLFF
>TRBV7-2|TRBJ1-4|NA|NA
TGTGCCAGCAGCTCCCCAGGGACTGAAAAACTGTTTTTT
CASSSPGTEKLFF
>TRBV15|TRBJ2-2|NA|NA
TGTGCCACCAGAGAGACAGGAACGAACACCGGGGAGCTGTTTTTT
CATRETGTNTGELFF
>TRBV28|TRBJ2-6|NA|NA
TGTGCCAGCACTCCAGGGTCTGGGGCCAACGTCCTGACTTTC
CASTPGSGANVLTF
>TRBV7-8|TRBJ1-1|NA|NA
TGTGCCAGCAGCTTAGCCGGAACGAACACTGAAGCTTTCTTT
CASSLAGTNTEAFF
>TRBV9|TRBJ2-5|NA|NA
TGTGCCAGCAGCGCCGGGAGTGAGGCGGAGACCCAGTACTTC
CASSAGSEAETQYF
>TRBV14|TRBJ2-5|TRBD1|NA
TGTGCCAGCAGCCAGGGCCCCGGGACAGGGGGTCAAGAGACCCAGTACTTC
CASSQGPGTGGQETQYF
>TRBV7-9|TRBJ2-7|NA|few
TGTGCCAGCATAGGAGGGGTTACCTACGAGCAGTACTTC
CASIGGVTYEQYF
>TRBV28|TRBJ2-7|NA|NA
TGTGCCAGCAGCCCAGTTTTAGGACCCCGCTACGAGCAGTACTTC
CASSPVLGPRYEQYF
>TRBV18|TRBJ2-1|TRBD2|NA
TGTGCCAGCTCAAACAGCGGGAGCTCCTACAATGAGCAGTTCTTC
CASSNSGSSYNEQFF
>TRBV27|TRBJ1-1|NA|NA
TGTGCCAGCACCCTTACCGGGGGGCACACTGAAGCTTTCTTT
CASTLTGGHTEAFF
>TRBV4-3|TRBJ2-1|TRBD2|NA
TGCGCCAGCAGCCCCGGGACTAGCGGGAGTAATGAGCAGTTCTTC
CASSPGTSGSNEQFF